These 30 T cell receptor beta chains originate from one sample sequenced in a study of blood T cell repertoires in COVID-19 (dated by TCRdb to the early 2020s). Library preparation employed the immunoSEQ multiplex PCR assay. TCRdb stores this immuneACCESS table with in-frame sequences only. Part of the clones is absent; in the studies checked, under half of the shortfall reflects unresolved V genes, and no reason is known for the rest. The sample profile shows about 400,000 clones; more than 85% of them were found once. The ten biggest clones cover less than 3.5% of the sample. The sequenced sample consisted of peripheral blood. These TCRs come from a human donor in a cohort sampled during active COVID-19.

The rearrangement uses TRBV24-1 and TRBJ2-1; 10 positions match TRBD2. There are 15 residues in the CDR3. Germline CDR1 KGHDR, CDR2 SFDVKD. Germline trimming cut 6 bases from V and 4 bases from J; bases unmatched to any gene: 5. CDR3 protein: CATSSGTSEYNEQFF. The DNA of the CDR3 is TGTGCCACCAGTTCCGGGACTAGCGAATACAATGAGCAGTTCTTC.

The chain joins TRBV28 to TRBJ2-7; the match to TRBD1 covers 8 bases. Trimming took 0 bases from V and 5 from J; bases not matched to a gene: 3. The CDR3 runs 14 residues. From germline, CDR1 is MDHEN and CDR2 SYDVKM. This chain's CDR3 is CASSLWDRVNEQYF. DNA for the CDR3: TGTGCCAGCAGTTTATGGGACAGGGTAAACGAGCAGTACTTC.

The chain uses TRBV4-2 and TRBJ2-3, with 9 bases identical to TRBD2. The germline CDR1 and CDR2 sequences are LGHNA and YNFKEQ. This CDR3 spans 15 amino acids. V was pared by 1 base and J by 8 bases, with 7 bases of the junction left unmatched. CDR3 DNA sequence: TGTGCCAGCAGCCAAGTTTCTAGCGGGGCGGGTACGCAGTATTTT. This gives the protein CASSQVSSGAGTQYF.

This clone was picked up one time. The chain couples TRBV30 to TRBJ2-1; 12 bases match TRBD1. CDR3 length: 15 amino acids. Looked up from germline, CDR1 is GTSNPN and CDR2 is SVGIG (reference sequence). The V and J ends lost 4 bases and 8 bases, in that order; junction bases with no gene match: 9. The CDR3 DNA reads TGTGCCTGGAACCTAGGGACAGGGGGCGGGGATGAGCAGTTCTTC. Amino acids: CAWNLGTGGGDEQFF.

The V gene is TRBV30, the J gene TRBJ1-4; D is undetermined. Trimming stripped 6 bases from V and 8 bases from J, with 16 bases between. The germline CDR1 and CDR2 sequences are GTSNPN and SVGIG (reference sequence). The CDR3 has 13 residues. CDR3 region: CACLAGDNEKLFF. CDR3 in DNA: TGTGCCTGTCTAGCTGGAGATAACGAAAAACTGTTTTTT.

The CDR3 spells CSASRGNEQFF. CDR3 in DNA: TGCAGTGCTAGTAGGGGAAATGAGCAGTTCTTC. V usage is TRBV20-1 and J usage is TRBJ2-1, with D possibly being TRBD1 (5 bases). Deletions cut 3 bases from V and 7 bases from J, with 7 bases between. Looked up from germline, CDR1 is DFQATT and CDR2 is SNEGSKA (reference sequence). This CDR3 is 11 amino acids long.

This sequence joins TRBV6-5 and TRBJ1-2; D possibly corresponds to TRBD1 (5 bases). The CDR3 contains 15 residues. Germline lookup yields CDR1 MNHEY and CDR2 SVGAGI. V dropped 7 bases and J dropped 5 bases, with 20 bases sitting between them. The CDR3 protein is CASTRRGREEYGYTF. The CDR3 nucleotides are TGTGCCAGCACTAGAAGGGGCAGGGAGGAATATGGCTACACCTTC.

The chain is built from TRBV6-5 and TRBJ1-1, with 8 bases that match TRBD1. Germline V gene lookup returns CDR1 MNHEY and CDR2 SVGAGI. The CDR3 length is 14 residues. With 5 bases clipped from V and 5 bases from J, the junction kept 7 bases outside the gene matches. DNA for the CDR3: TGTGCCAGCAGTCTCAGGGGGCAGGTAACTGAAGCTTTCTTT. The encoded protein is CASSLRGQVTEAFF.

This chain uses TRBV18 with TRBJ2-7, with TRBD1 identical over 8 bases. Germline CDR1 reads KGHSH; CDR2 reads LQKENI. Trimming removed 3 bases from V and 2 bases from J; junction bases left unmatched: 6. This CDR3 has 15 amino acids. CDR3 sequence reads: CASSPPGQATYEQYF. The CDR3, as DNA: TGTGCCAGCTCACCGCCGGGACAGGCCACCTACGAGCAGTACTTC.

The genes are TRBV28 and TRBJ1-4; 7 nucleotides agree with TRBD1. J was trimmed by 8 bases and V by 4 bases; bases with no gene match: 10. CDR1 and CDR2 (germline): MDHEN, SYDVKM. The CDR3 is made up of 15 amino acids. CDR3 residues: CASSSIRGIEEKLFF. In DNA, the CDR3 is TGTGCCAGCAGTTCGATCAGGGGGATAGAGGAAAAACTGTTTTTT.

This chain links TRBV6-1 with TRBJ1-1; D possibly corresponds to TRBD1 (5 bases). The CDR3 covers 13 residues. Germline V gene lookup returns CDR1 MNHNS and CDR2 SASEGT. V lost 0 bases, J lost 7 bases, and 9 bases lay in between. For the CDR3, the DNA is TGTGCCAGCAGTGAAGCGGGGCACTATGAAGCTTTCTTT. Translated: CASSEAGHYEAFF.

The chain recombines TRBV27 with TRBJ2-5, with a possible D match to TRBD1 (8 bases). The CDR3 is made up of 16 amino acids. Trimming left V 4 bases short and J 6 bases short, with 21 bases between. Germline V lookup: CDR1 MNHEY, CDR2 SMNVEV (reference sequence). As DNA, the CDR3 is TGTGCCAGCAGTTCAGTCGACAGGGGAGGGTCTAAGACCCAGTACTTC. It is translated as CASSSVDRGGSKTQYF.

The table lists this clone with a few counts. V gene TRBV7-3 combines with J gene TRBJ1-6; 10 nucleotides match TRBD1. V shed 2 bases and J 13 bases; nucleotides not matched to a gene: 5. CDR3 length: 14 amino acids. Germline lookup yields CDR1 SGHTA and CDR2 FQGTGA. The CDR3 reads CASSLAGTGEPLHF. The CDR3 region has the DNA TGTGCCAGCAGCTTAGCTGGGACAGGGGAGCCCCTCCACTTT.

The chain has TRBV7-3 and TRBJ1-1; no definite D call. Germline V gene data show CDR1 as SGHTA and CDR2 as FQGTGA. V was shortened by 2 bases and J by 1 base, with 5 bases between the two germline ends. CDR3 length equals 13 residues. The CDR3 DNA sequence: TGTGCCAGCAGCTTAGTCCAGAACACTGAAGCTTTCTTT. Its translation: CASSLVQNTEAFF.

The chain links TRBV7-3 to TRBJ1-1, with TRBD1 identical over 10 bases. The CDR3 is 18 residues long. Germline-derived CDR1 and CDR2 are SGHTA and FQGTGA. The ends lost 4 bases at V and 0 bases at J; junction bases unmatched: 11. The CDR3 loop is CASSSSDRGGNMNTEAFF. In nucleotides, the CDR3 is TGTGCCAGCAGCTCGTCGGACAGGGGGGGTAATATGAACACTGAAGCTTTCTTT.

The CDR3 protein is CASSFTYYTSNQPQHF. DNA of the CDR3: TGTGCCAGCAGTTTTACGTACTACACAAGCAATCAGCCCCAGCATTTT. The chain links TRBV28 to TRBJ1-5; D gene unclear. Trimming pared 3 bases from V and 1 base from J, leaving 13 bases between. CDR3 size: 16 residues. Germline V CDR1 and CDR2: MDHEN, SYDVKM.

CDR3 bases: TGTGCCAGCAGTATCTCCCAAGAGACCCAGTACTTC. Protein: CASSISQETQYF. V is TRBV12-3 or TRBV12-4 and J is TRBJ2-5; D uncertain. CDR3 length: 12 amino acids. Trimming took 5 bases from V and 1 from J, leaving 5 bases between them.

The V call is TRBV7-9, the J call TRBJ2-7, with D unclear. CDR3 length: 18 amino acids. The germline V and J ends were trimmed by 5 bases and 2 bases, with 25 bases remaining between them. CDR1 and CDR2 (germline): SEHNR, FQNEAQ (reference sequence). CDR3 sequence reads: CASSPFWLLESSAYEQYF. The CDR3, as DNA: TGTGCCAGCAGCCCGTTCTGGCTCCTAGAGTCTAGTGCCTACGAGCAGTACTTC.

The chain employs TRBV28 and TRBJ1-5; possible D gene TRBD1, 6 bases. CDR3 length: 13 residues. The germline V gene has CDR1 MDHEN and CDR2 SYDVKM. V lost 4 bases and J 4 bases, leaving 8 bases between the germline ends. CDR3 in amino acids: CASSSGQNQPQHF. CDR3 sequence (DNA): TGTGCCAGCAGTTCCGGACAGAATCAGCCCCAGCATTTT. Together with reference TRBV28 and TRBJ1-5, the CDR3 gives the full variable domain: DVKVTQSSRYLVKRTGEKVFLECVQDMDHENMFWYRQDPGLGLRLIYFSYDVKMKEKGDIPEGYSVSREKKERFSLILESASTNQTSMYLCASSSGQNQPQHFGDGTRLSIL.

The chain combines TRBV19 with TRBJ2-2; D is perhaps TRBD2 (5 bases). CDR1 and CDR2 (germline): LNHDA, SQIVND (reference sequence). V lost 7 bases and J lost 5, with 17 bases in between. This CDR3 comprises 15 residues. CDR3 DNA: TGTGCCAGTAATACCCCCGGGATCCAGACCGGGGAGCTGTTTTTT. Its translation: CASNTPGIQTGELFF.

This clone has more than one count but fewer than ten. This chain links TRBV7-9 with TRBJ1-6; D gene ambiguous. V lost 1 base and J lost 8, with 9 bases in between. The CDR3 has 14 residues. Germline V lookup: CDR1 SEHNR, CDR2 FQNEAQ (reference sequence). The CDR3 DNA reads as TGTGCCAGCAGCTTAGGGGCCTCAGATTCACCCCTCCACTTT. Residues: CASSLGASDSPLHF.

The V call is TRBV21-1, the J call TRBJ1-5; the table assigns TRBD1, which was not confirmed against the DNA. TRBV21-1 constitutes a pseudogene. The CDR3 contains 14 residues. The CDR3 coding sequence is TGTGCCAGCAGCAACCTCCAGTTCAATCAGCCCCAGCATTTT. As protein: CASSNLQFNQPQHF.

The CDR3 coding sequence is TGTGCCAGCAGACCGACAGGGGTGGACTACAATGAGCAGTTCTTC. This translates into CASRPTGVDYNEQFF. The rearrangement uses TRBV6-5 and TRBJ2-1; 8 nucleotides match TRBD1. This CDR3 has 15 amino acids. Trimming cost V 6 bases and J 3 bases; bases outside gene matches: 7. Germline V gene data show CDR1 as MNHEY and CDR2 as SVGAGI.

The J gene is TRBJ1-2, the V gene TRBV28, with a tentative D call TRBD1 (6 bases). The CDR3 runs to 11 residues. Looked up from germline, CDR1 is MDHEN and CDR2 is SYDVKM. Trimming took off 4 bases at V and 6 bases at J, with 6 bases between the two ends. The chain's CDR3 is CASSWGHGYTF. Here the CDR3 DNA reads TGTGCCAGCAGTTGGGGGCATGGCTACACCTTC.

The V gene is TRBV11-1, the J gene TRBJ1-1; D remains unclear. The CDR3 is made up of 13 amino acids. In germline, CDR1 is SGHAT, CDR2 FQDESV (reference sequence). V lost 2 bases, J lost 0 bases, and 4 bases lay in between. This CDR3 reads CASSLPVNTEAFF. CDR3 bases: TGTGCCAGCAGCTTACCGGTGAACACTGAAGCTTTCTTT.

The gene calls are TRBV28 and TRBJ1-1, with D perhaps TRBD1 (6 bases). The V end lost 5 bases, the J end lost 1 base, and 14 bases lay between the germline ends. The CDR3 loop spans 15 amino acids. CDR1 MDHEN and CDR2 SYDVKM come from the germline V gene. The CDR3 DNA reads as TGTGCCAGCAGTGGCCTCGGACAGTGGAACACTGAAGCTTTCTTT. It is translated as CASSGLGQWNTEAFF.

There are a few counts of this clone. The chain joins TRBV30 to TRBJ1-1, with a possible D match to TRBD1 (5 bases). The CDR3 has 14 amino acids. With 1 base removed from V and 5 bases from J, the gap between germline ends came to 14 bases. Germline V lookup: CDR1 GTSNPN, CDR2 SVGIG (reference sequence). In DNA form, the CDR3 reads TGTGCCTGGAGTGGGAAAATTAGGGGAACTGAAGCTTTCTTT. The encoded protein is CAWSGKIRGTEAFF.

This rearrangement joins TRBV29-1 to TRBJ1-1; 9 bases match TRBD1. This CDR3 comprises 12 residues. Germline V lookup: CDR1 SQVTM, CDR2 ANQGSEA. The ends lost 5 bases at V and 6 bases at J; junction bases unmatched: 4. The CDR3 reads CSVTGGGPEAFF. The CDR3 DNA sequence: TGCAGCGTTACAGGGGGCGGTCCTGAAGCTTTCTTT.

The chain joins TRBV6-5 to TRBJ2-7, with D maybe TRBD2 (6 bases). The V and J ends lost 6 bases and 5 bases respectively, with 20 bases between them. The CDR3 totals 15 residues. CDR1 MNHEY and CDR2 SVGAGI come from the germline V gene. Written as DNA, the CDR3 is TGTGCCAGCAGCCGAGGCGGGGAGGCAGCGAACGAGCAGTACTTC. It specifies CASSRGGEAANEQYF.

V is TRBV3-1 (or the pseudogene TRBV3-2) and J is TRBJ1-1; maybe TRBD1 (6 bases). This CDR3 region has 15 residues. Between the trimmed V and J ends, which lost 4 bases and 3 bases, there was a span of 15 bases. Germline loops: CDR1 LGHDT, CDR2 YNNKEL (reference sequence). CDR3 sequence (DNA): TGTGCCAGCAGCCCCCACAGGGTAGAGGACACTGAAGCTTTCTTT. Protein: CASSPHRVEDTEAFF.